This section outlines one TCR beta chain sequence together with its context. The target antigen is unknown. As every portion of the isolated RNA was reverse transcribed, the sequencing read expressed TCRB transcripts. Average reads for naive, central memory and regulatory T cell samples were roughly 3.4 million. Repertoires were generated with immunoSEQ multiplex PCR, while TCRdb's copy carries only in-frame clones and drops some. The sample has 400,000 to 500,000 clones, approximately 13% seen once; the top ten hold roughly 0.04%. This sample was included in a study of beta chain features in type 1 diabetes. General study findings and limits: Across patients, naive, central memory and Treg TCRB repertoires exhibited apparently greater similarity than was observed across healthy donors.

A CD45RO/CCR7/CD25/CD127/CD95/CD27 panel sorted naive, central memory, regulatory and stem cell-like memory CD4+ cells. Each sorted population was over 95% pure. The sequenced sample consisted of naive CD4+ T cells from blood. This clonotype was sampled from a man aged 30 to 39 in good health.

CDR3 loop: CASIPRATGGGTEAFF. CDR3 DNA sequence: TGTGCCAGTATCCCCCGGGCGACAGGAGGAGGCACTGAAGCTTTCTTT. The chain uses TRBV19 and TRBJ1-1; weak D call: TRBD1 (6 bases). V was trimmed by 7 bases and J by 4 bases, leaving 22 bases between them. The CDR3 has 16 amino acids. The germline V gene encodes CDR1 LNHDA and CDR2 SQIVND (reference sequence).